This passage covers 3 T cell receptor beta chains from one sample sequenced in a study of molecular identifiers for immune sequencing clone quantification. TCRdb analysed the PCR reads with MiXCR anew, one entry per CDR3 protein. This sample yields just over 95,000 distinct CDR3 sequences, of which about 24% are seen a single time; about 0.99% belongs to the top ten. The sample comprised naive CD8+ T cells from blood, with Jurkat cell RNA spiked in. Indicated subset: FACS-sorted CD8+CD4-CCR7+CD45RA+ naive T cells. The receptors here all came from a human donor in good health. Some libraries in this study had Jurkat cell RNA spiked in.

The chain couples TRBV19 to TRBJ2-2, with no clear D. The length of the CDR3 is 15 residues. The germline V gene has CDR1 LNHDA and CDR2 SQIVND (reference sequence). The V and J ends lost 5 bases and 0 bases respectively, with 10 bases between them. CDR3 region: CASSLMSTNTGELFF. The CDR3 DNA reads as TGTGCCAGTAGTCTGATGAGTACGAACACCGGGGAGCTGTTTTTT.

This clonotype was seen a few times. The chain uses TRBV13 and TRBJ2-5; the D call may be TRBD1 or TRBD2 (6 bases each). The V and J ends lost 5 bases and 0 bases respectively, with 13 bases between them. Germline V gene lookup returns CDR1 PRHDT and CDR2 FYEKMQ (reference sequence). The CDR3 covers 15 residues. The CDR3 reads CASSPPGGNQETQYF. The CDR3 DNA reads as TGTGCCAGCAGCCCCCCCGGGGGCAACCAAGAGACCCAGTACTTC.

Ten or more counts support this clonotype. The J gene is TRBJ2-7, the V gene TRBV28, with 13 bases aligning to TRBD2. Unmatched junction bases numbered 3, after V lost 6 bases and J lost 4 bases. The germline V gene encodes CDR1 MDHEN and CDR2 SYDVKM. CDR3 length: 14 amino acids. CDR3 nucleotide sequence: TGTGCCAGCAGGTGGACTAGCGGGGGTTACGAGCAGTACTTC. Translating gives CASRWTSGGYEQYF.